The 5 T cell receptor beta chains below come from one sample, sequenced in a study of blood T cell repertoires in COVID-19. Assay used: immunoSEQ multiplex PCR; TCRdb lists only in-frame clones, some missing. The sample yields 210,000 or so clones, approximately 80% seen once. Sample: peripheral blood. All receptors derive from a woman at least 80 years old with COVID-19, enrolled during active disease.

The V call is TRBV9, the J call TRBJ2-2; 11 bases align to TRBD2. The CDR3 runs 16 residues. CDR1 SGDLS and CDR2 YYNGEE come from the germline V gene. Trimming cost V 0 bases and J 3 bases; bases outside gene matches: 1. The DNA for the CDR3 is TGTGCCAGCAGCGTAGGACTAGCGGGGCACACCGGGGAGCTGTTTTTT. It yields the protein CASSVGLAGHTGELFF. The full variable domain, its missing parts supplied by reference TRBV9 and TRBJ2-2, is DSGVTQTPKHLITATGQRVTLRCSPRSGDLSVYWYQQSLDQGLQFLIQYYNGEERAKGNILERFSAQQFPDLHSELNLSSLELGDSALYFCASSVGLAGHTGELFFGEGSRLTVL.

This rearrangement joins TRBV29-1 to TRBJ2-5; 8 bases match TRBD1. The CDR3 is 13 residues long. The V and J ends lost 7 bases and 5 bases, in that order; junction bases with no gene match: 9. Per germline, CDR1 SQVTM and CDR2 ANQGSEA. CDR3 nucleotide sequence: TGCAGCGGTTCCGGGACAGGTGGGGAGACCCAGTACTTC. Translated: CSGSGTGGETQYF.

The V gene is TRBV4-1, the J gene TRBJ2-5; D is perhaps TRBD1 (6 bases). This CDR3 region has 16 residues. CDR1 MGHRA and CDR2 YSYEKL come from the germline V gene. V lost 4 bases to trimming and J lost 2 bases, with 17 bases between them. This CDR3 is CASSPQGTLGQETQYF. CDR3 bases: TGCGCCAGCAGCCCGCAGGGGACCTTGGGGCAAGAGACCCAGTACTTC.

About this clone: The germline gene is not matched at one end of the junction; a read error may be the cause. The chain recombines TRBV7-7 with TRBJ1-4; 8 bases fit TRBD1. The CDR3 extends over 14 amino acids. Per germline, CDR1 SSHAT and CDR2 FNYEAQ (reference sequence). The CDR3 region is CASSPGGTGEKLFF. In nucleotides, the CDR3 is TGTGCTAGCAGCCCAGGGGGCACGGGTGAAAAACTGTTTTTT.

The chain combines TRBV7-2 with TRBJ2-1; D perhaps matches TRBD1 (5 bases). This CDR3 spans 14 amino acids. V lost 8 bases and J lost 0, with 11 bases in between. Germline assignment: CDR1 SGHTA and CDR2 FQGNSA. The CDR3 coding sequence is TGTGCCAGCTCCCGCAGGGCCTCCTACAATGAGCAGTTCTTC. Translating it yields CASSRRASYNEQFF.